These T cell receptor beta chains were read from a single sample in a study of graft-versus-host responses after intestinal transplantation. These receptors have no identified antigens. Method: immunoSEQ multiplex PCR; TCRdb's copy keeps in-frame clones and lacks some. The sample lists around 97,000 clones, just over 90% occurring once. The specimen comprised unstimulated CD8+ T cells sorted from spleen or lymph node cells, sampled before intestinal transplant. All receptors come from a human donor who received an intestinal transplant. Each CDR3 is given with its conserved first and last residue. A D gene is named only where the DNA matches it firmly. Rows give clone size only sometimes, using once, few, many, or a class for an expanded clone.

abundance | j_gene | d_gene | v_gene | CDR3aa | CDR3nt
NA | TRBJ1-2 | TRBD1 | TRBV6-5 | CASSPTGNGYTF | TGTGCCAGCAGCCCGACAGGGAACGGCTACACCTTC
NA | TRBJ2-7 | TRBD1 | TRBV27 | CASSLSDRVGEQYF | TGTGCCAGCAGTTTATCGGACAGGGTCGGCGAGCAGTACTTC
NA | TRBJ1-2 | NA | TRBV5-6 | CASSGNTYYGYTF | TGTGCCAGCAGCGGTAACACCTACTATGGCTACACCTTC
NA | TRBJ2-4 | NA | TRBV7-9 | CASSLGAIQYF | TGTGCCAGCAGCTTAGGGGCCATTCAGTACTTC
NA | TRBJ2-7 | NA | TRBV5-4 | CASSLNGFGQDIPYEQYF | TGTGCCAGCAGCTTGAACGGTTTTGGCCAGGACATACCCTACGAGCAGTACTTC
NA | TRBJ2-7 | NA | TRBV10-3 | CAITPETGSSYEQYF | TGTGCCATCACCCCTGAGACGGGGAGCTCCTACGAGCAGTACTTC
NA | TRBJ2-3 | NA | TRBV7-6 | CASSSTFTDTQYF | TGTGCCAGCAGCTCAACCTTTACAGATACGCAGTATTTT
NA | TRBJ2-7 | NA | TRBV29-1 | CSVGTGTEQYF | TGCAGCGTTGGGACGGGGACCGAGCAGTACTTC
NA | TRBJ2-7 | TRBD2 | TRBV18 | CASSPSGGFSYEQYF | TGTGCCAGCTCACCTAGCGGGGGGTTCTCCTACGAGCAGTACTTC
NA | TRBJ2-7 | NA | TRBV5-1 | CASSPHLADYSYEQYF | TGCGCCAGCAGCCCCCACTTAGCGGATTACTCCTACGAGCAGTACTTC
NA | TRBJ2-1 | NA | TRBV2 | CASSDLRGTYNEQFF | TGTGCCAGCAGTGACTTACGGGGAACCTACAATGAGCAGTTCTTC
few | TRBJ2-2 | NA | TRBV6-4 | CASSDSYTGELFF | TGTGCCAGCAGTGACAGCTACACCGGGGAGCTGTTTTTT
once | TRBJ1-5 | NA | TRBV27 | CASSLEYSNQPQHF | TGTGCCAGCAGTTTGGAGTATAGCAATCAGCCCCAGCATTTT
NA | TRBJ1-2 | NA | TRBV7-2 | CASSFSRTETNTGGYTF | TGTGCCAGCAGCTTCTCACGGACAGAAACAAATACCGGGGGCTACACCTTC
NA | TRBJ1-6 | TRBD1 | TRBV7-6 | CASSSDRGLAPLHF | TGTGCCAGCAGCTCAGACAGGGGGCTTGCACCCCTCCACTTT
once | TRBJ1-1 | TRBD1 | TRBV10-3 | CAISDRGQNTEAFF | TGTGCCATCAGTGACAGGGGGCAGAACACTGAAGCTTTCTTT
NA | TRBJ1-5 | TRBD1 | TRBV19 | CASSMEGQGNQPQHF | TGTGCCAGTAGTATGGAAGGACAGGGGAATCAGCCCCAGCATTTT
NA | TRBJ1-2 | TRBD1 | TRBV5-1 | CARRSQGRRGYTF | TGCGCCAGAAGATCACAGGGGCGGCGTGGCTACACCTTC
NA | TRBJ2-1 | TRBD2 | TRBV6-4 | CASSRAGEDEQFF | TGTGCCAGCAGTCGAGCGGGAGAAGACGAGCAGTTCTTC
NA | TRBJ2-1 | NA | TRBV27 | CASGTEGNEQFF | TGTGCCAGCGGTACTGAAGGCAATGAGCAGTTCTTC
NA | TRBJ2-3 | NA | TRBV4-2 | CASSQGSGADTQYF | TGTGCCAGCAGCCAAGGGTCGGGTGCAGATACGCAGTATTTT
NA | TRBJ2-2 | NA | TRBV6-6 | CASSYSAPSDTGELFF | TGTGCCAGCAGTTACTCGGCACCCTCGGACACCGGGGAGCTGTTTTTT
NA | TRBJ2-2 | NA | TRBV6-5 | CASSSTVSNTGELFF | TGTGCCAGCAGTTCCACTGTCTCGAACACCGGGGAGCTGTTTTTT
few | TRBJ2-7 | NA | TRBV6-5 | CASIGQRYEQYF | TGTGCCAGCATTGGACAGCGCTACGAGCAGTACTTC
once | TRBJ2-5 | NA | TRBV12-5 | CASGLVVTHGKETQYF | TGTGCTAGTGGTTTGGTAGTCACCCACGGAAAAGAGACCCAGTACTTC
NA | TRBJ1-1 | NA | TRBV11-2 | CASELNTEAFF | TGTGCCAGCGAGTTGAACACTGAAGCTTTCTTT
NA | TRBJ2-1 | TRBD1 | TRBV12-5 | CASGPPTGYRWYEQFF | TGTGCTAGTGGTCCACCGACAGGGTATCGGTGGTATGAGCAGTTCTTC
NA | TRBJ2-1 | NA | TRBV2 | CASRWGRTNSAEQFF | TGTGCCAGCCGTTGGGGGAGGACTAATTCTGCTGAGCAGTTCTTC
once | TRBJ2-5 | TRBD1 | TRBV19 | CASRTTGLAGWETQYF | TGTGCCAGTAGAACGACAGGGTTGGCCGGTTGGGAGACCCAGTACTTC
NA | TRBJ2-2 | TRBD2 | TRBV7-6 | CASSWPSGGAHTGELFF | TGTGCCAGCAGCTGGCCTAGCGGGGGGGCCCACACCGGGGAGCTGTTTTTT
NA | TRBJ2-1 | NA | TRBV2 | CASSETSSGFF | TGTGCCAGCAGTGAGACCTCAAGTGGGTTCTTC
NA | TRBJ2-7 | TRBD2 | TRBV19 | CASSSSLGTSSYEQYF | TGTGCCAGTAGTTCCTCCCTAGGGACTAGCTCCTACGAGCAGTACTTC
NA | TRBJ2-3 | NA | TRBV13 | CASSSYKGVANIPPDTQYF | TGTGCCAGCAGCTCCTACAAGGGGGTAGCGAACATCCCCCCAGATACGCAGTATTTT
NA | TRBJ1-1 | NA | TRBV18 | CASSLPGANTEAFF | TGTGCCAGCTCTCTTCCGGGAGCGAACACTGAAGCTTTCTTT
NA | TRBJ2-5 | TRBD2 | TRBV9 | CASSLGGADQETQYF | TGTGCCAGCAGCTTGGGAGGGGCGGACCAAGAGACCCAGTACTTC
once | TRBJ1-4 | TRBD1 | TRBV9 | CASSSTMGQHEKLFF | TGTGCCAGCAGCTCCACCATGGGACAGCATGAAAAACTGTTTTTT
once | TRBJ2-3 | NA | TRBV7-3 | CASSLGGGGTDTQYF | TGTGCCAGCAGCTTAGGAGGGGGGGGCACAGATACGCAGTATTTT
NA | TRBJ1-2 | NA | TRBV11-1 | CASSPRYDYGYTF | TGTGCCAGCAGCCCCCGTTACGACTATGGCTACACCTTC
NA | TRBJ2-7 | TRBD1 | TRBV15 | CATSRDLGTGLYEQYF | TGTGCCACCAGCAGAGATCTCGGGACAGGGTTGTACGAGCAGTACTTC
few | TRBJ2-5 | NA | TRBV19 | CASSMASVETQYF | TGTGCCAGTAGTATGGCTAGCGTGGAGACCCAGTACTTC
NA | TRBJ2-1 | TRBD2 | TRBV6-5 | CASSRTSGSYNEQFF | TGTGCCAGCAGTCGGACTAGCGGCTCCTACAATGAGCAGTTCTTC